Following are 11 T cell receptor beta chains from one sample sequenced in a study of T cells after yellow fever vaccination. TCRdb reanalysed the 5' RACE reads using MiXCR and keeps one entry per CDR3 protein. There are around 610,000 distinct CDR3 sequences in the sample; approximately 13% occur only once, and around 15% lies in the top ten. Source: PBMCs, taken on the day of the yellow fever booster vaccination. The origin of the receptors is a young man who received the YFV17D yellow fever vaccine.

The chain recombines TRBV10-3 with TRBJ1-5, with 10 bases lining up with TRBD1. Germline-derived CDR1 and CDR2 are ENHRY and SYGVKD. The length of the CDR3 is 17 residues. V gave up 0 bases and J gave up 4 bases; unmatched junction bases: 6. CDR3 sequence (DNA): TGTGCCATCAGTGAGTCGACCGGGACAGGGGATAATCAGCCCCAGCATTTT. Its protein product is CAISESTGTGDNQPQHF.

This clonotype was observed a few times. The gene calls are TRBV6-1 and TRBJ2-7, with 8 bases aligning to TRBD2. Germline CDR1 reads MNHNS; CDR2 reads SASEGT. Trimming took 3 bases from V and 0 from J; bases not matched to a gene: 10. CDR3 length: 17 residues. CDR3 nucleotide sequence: TGTGCCAGCAGTGACCGTCGGGGAGCGGGGGACTCCTACGAGCAGTACTTC. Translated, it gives CASSDRRGAGDSYEQYF.

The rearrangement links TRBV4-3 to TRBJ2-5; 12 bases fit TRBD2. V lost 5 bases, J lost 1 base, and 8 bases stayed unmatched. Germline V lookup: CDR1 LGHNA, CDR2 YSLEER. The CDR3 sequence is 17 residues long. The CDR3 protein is CASSAMMTSGGQETQYF. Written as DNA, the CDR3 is TGCGCCAGCAGCGCCATGATGACTAGCGGGGGCCAAGAGACCCAGTACTTC.

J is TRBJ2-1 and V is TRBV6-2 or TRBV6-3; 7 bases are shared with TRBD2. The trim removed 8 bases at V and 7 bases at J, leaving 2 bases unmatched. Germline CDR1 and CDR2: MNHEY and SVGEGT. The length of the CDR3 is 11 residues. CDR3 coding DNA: TGTGCCAGCGGCGGGGGAAATGAGCAGTTCTTC. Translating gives CASGGGNEQFF.

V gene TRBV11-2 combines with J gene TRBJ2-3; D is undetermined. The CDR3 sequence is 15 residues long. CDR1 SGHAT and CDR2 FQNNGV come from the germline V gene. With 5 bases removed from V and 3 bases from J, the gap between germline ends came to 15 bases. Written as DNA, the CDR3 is TGTGCCAGCAGCCCAAATATCCTTGGGACAGATACGCAGTATTTT. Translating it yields CASSPNILGTDTQYF.

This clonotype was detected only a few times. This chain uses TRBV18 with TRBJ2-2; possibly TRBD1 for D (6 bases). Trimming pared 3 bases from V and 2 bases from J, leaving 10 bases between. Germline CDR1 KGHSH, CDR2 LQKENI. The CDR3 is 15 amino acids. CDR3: CASSPQGINTGELFF. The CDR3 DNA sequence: TGTGCCAGCTCACCTCAGGGGATCAACACCGGGGAGCTGTTTTTT.

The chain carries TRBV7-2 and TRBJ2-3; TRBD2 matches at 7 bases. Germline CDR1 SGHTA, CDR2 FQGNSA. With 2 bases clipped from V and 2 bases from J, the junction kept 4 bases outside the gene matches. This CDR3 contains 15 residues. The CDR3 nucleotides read TGTGCCAGCAGCTTAACCGGGACTACCACAGATACGCAGTATTTT. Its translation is CASSLTGTTTDTQYF. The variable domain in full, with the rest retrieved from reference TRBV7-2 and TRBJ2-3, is GAGVSQSPSNKVTEKGKDVELRCDPISGHTALYWYRQSLGQGLEFLIYFQGNSAPDKSGLPSDRFSAERTGGSVSTLTIQRTQQEDSAVYLCASSLTGTTTDTQYFGPGTRLTVL.

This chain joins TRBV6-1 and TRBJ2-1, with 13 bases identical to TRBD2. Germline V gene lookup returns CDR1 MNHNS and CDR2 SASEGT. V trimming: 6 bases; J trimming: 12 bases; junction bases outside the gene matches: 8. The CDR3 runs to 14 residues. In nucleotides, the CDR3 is TGTGCCAGCAGGCAGGGACTAGCGGGAATGACGCAGTTCTTC. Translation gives CASRQGLAGMTQFF.

The CDR3 spells CASSEGRYPYEQYF. CDR3 nucleotide sequence: TGTGCCAGCAGTGAAGGAAGGTACCCCTACGAGCAGTACTTC. V is TRBV2 and J is TRBJ2-7; no clear D gene. The CDR3 runs to 14 residues. Between the trimmed V and J ends, which lost 1 base and 2 bases, there was a span of 9 bases. Germline V gene sequence: CDR1 SNHLY, CDR2 FYNNEI. The full variable domain, in which reference TRBV2 and TRBJ2-7 provide the parts outside the CDR3, is EPEVTQTPSHQVTQMGQEVILRCVPISNHLYFYWYRQILGQKVEFLVSFYNNEISEKSEIFDDQFSVERPDGSNFTLKIRSTKLEDSAMYFCASSEGRYPYEQYFGPGTRLTVT.

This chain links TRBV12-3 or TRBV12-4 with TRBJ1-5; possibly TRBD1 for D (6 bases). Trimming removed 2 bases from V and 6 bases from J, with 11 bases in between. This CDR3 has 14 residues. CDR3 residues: CASSLSAGAQPQHF. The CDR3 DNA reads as TGTGCCAGCAGTTTATCGGCGGGGGCTCAGCCCCAGCATTTT.

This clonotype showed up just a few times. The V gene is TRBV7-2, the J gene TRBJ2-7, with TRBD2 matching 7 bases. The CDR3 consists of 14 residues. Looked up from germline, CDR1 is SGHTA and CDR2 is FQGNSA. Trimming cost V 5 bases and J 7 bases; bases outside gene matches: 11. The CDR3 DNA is TGTGCCAGCAGCCCCGGGGGGACTATCCGGGAGCAGTACTTC. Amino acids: CASSPGGTIREQYF.